A single sample is the source of the 8 T cell receptor beta chains below, sequenced in a study of cytomegalovirus exposure and HLA in healthy donors (dated by TCRdb to 2016 to 2017). Library prep was done by the immunoSEQ multiplex PCR assay. For the multiplex PCR, a mixture combining 60 forward primers for TCR Vbeta segments and 13 reverse primers for TCR Jbeta segments was used. Imported from immuneACCESS, the table was reduced by TCRdb to in-frame sequences with V and J called. These copies leave out some clones; in studies compared against another copy, an unresolved V gene accounts for under half, and the cause of the remainder is not known. Within this sample are about 120,000 clones, with 65% to 75% of them counted one time only. The top ten clonotypes cover 3.5% to 5% of the sample. Sample: PBMCs. These TCRs come from a woman in her thirties or forties in good health and CMV-seropositive.

The chain couples TRBV27 to TRBJ2-7, with D perhaps matching TRBD2 (6 bases). V shed 0 bases and J shed 2 bases, with 8 bases lying between them. In germline, CDR1 is MNHEY, CDR2 SMNVEV (reference sequence). This CDR3 comprises 14 residues. The CDR3 protein is CASSLSAGTYEQYF. CDR3 sequence (DNA): TGTGCCAGCAGTTTATCTGCGGGAACCTACGAGCAGTACTTC.

A remark on this clone: The junction shows a germline mismatch at one end, possibly a read error. The gene calls are TRBV7-9 and TRBJ2-1, with 8 bases identical to TRBD1. This CDR3 spans 16 amino acids. The germline gives CDR1 SEHNR, CDR2 FQNEAQ (reference sequence). This CDR3 is CSSITSRDRPYNEQFF. The CDR3 DNA follows: TGTTCCAGCATCACTTCTCGGGACAGGCCCTACAATGAGCAGTTCTTC.

The chain couples TRBV6-5 to TRBJ1-3, with D possibly matching TRBD1 (5 bases). The CDR3 spans 12 residues. The V and J ends lost 7 bases and 7 bases respectively, with 11 bases between them. In germline, CDR1 is MNHEY, CDR2 SVGAGI. The CDR3 DNA is TGTGCCAGCATCGGGGGGGGGAACACCATATATTTT. It encodes CASIGGGNTIYF.

Worth noting for this clone: An end of the junction differs from the germline gene, which may be a read error. DNA for the CDR3: TGTGCCAGCAGTCAAACTGGACAGGGGCCAGCCTACGAGCAGTGCTTC. It is translated as CASSQTGQGPAYEQCF. The chain uses TRBV6-6 and TRBJ2-7; 9 bases match TRBD1. Germline V gene lookup returns CDR1 MNHNY and CDR2 SVGAGI (reference sequence). This CDR3 comprises 16 residues.

The chain joins TRBV30 to TRBJ1-5, with D possibly matching TRBD1 (5 bases). V lost 3 bases and J lost 9, with 18 bases in between. The germline V gene has CDR1 GTSNPN and CDR2 SVGIG (reference sequence). The length of the CDR3 is 14 residues. This CDR3 is CAWSRKGQGLPQHF. DNA for the CDR3: TGTGCCTGGAGCCGAAAGGGGCAGGGATTGCCCCAGCATTTT.

About this clone: The same CDR3 also results from other DNA sequences found in this sample. This chain links TRBV14 with TRBJ1-2, with 7 bases fitting TRBD1. Germline V CDR1 and CDR2: SGHDN, FVKESK. The CDR3 is 12 residues long. Germline trimming cut 4 bases from V and 7 bases from J; bases unmatched to any gene: 3. The CDR3 region has the DNA TGTGCCAGCAGCCCCGACAGGGCTGGCTACACCTTC. This codes for CASSPDRAGYTF.

This clone was seen a few times. V and J are TRBV6-1 and TRBJ2-7, with TRBD1 identical over 9 bases. This CDR3 is 16 amino acids long. The V and J ends lost 3 bases and 1 base, in that order; junction bases with no gene match: 7. The germline gives CDR1 MNHNS, CDR2 SASEGT. This CDR3 reads CASSEAGTGRSYEQYF. CDR3 nucleotide sequence: TGTGCCAGCAGTGAGGCCGGGACAGGGAGGTCCTACGAGCAGTACTTC.

The chain is built from TRBV27 and TRBJ1-4; TRBD1 matches 9 bases. Germline V CDR1 and CDR2: MNHEY, SMNVEV (reference sequence). The J segment lost 8 bases and the V segment lost 5 bases, leaving 9 bases of the junction unmatched. This CDR3 comprises 15 residues. In nucleotides, the CDR3 is TGTGCCAGCAGTCCCAACAGGGGGCGTTACGAAAAACTGTTTTTT. Its translation is CASSPNRGRYEKLFF. The variable domain in full, with the rest retrieved from reference TRBV27 and TRBJ1-4, is EAQVTQNPRYLITVTGKKLTVTCSQNMNHEYMSWYRQDPGLGLRQIYYSMNVEVTDKGDVPEGYKVSRKEKRNFPLILESPSPNQTSLYFCASSPNRGRYEKLFFGSGTQLSVL.